One sample yielded the 14 T cell receptor beta chains listed below, sequenced in a study of T cell repertoires in cytomegalovirus infection. What these receptors recognize is not known. From the reads, TCRdb called clonotypes with MiXCR, one entry per CDR3 protein. The sample includes about 920,000 distinct CDR3 sequences, less than 40% of them seen just once. The sequencing here drew on cultured CD8+ T cells from PBMCs, taken from culture after CMV antigen stimulation. The receptors originated from a human donor in good health (CMV status not recorded). Some clones in this sample may be carry-over from other donors' samples.

The genes are TRBV29-1 and TRBJ2-2; TRBD1 might be the D (6 bases). The V end was cut by 4 bases, the J end by 6 bases, with 12 bases between. Germline V gene sequence: CDR1 SQVTM, CDR2 ANQGSEA. This CDR3 is built from 13 residues. CDR3 DNA: TGCAGCGTTGTAGGACAGACAGCCGGGGAGCTGTTTTTT. Encoded protein: CSVVGQTAGELFF.

In this sample, this clonotype turned up a few times. CDR3 sequence reads: CASRDPGQASSRYGYTF. DNA of the CDR3: TGTGCCAGCAGAGATCCGGGACAGGCCTCTTCCCGCTATGGCTACACCTTC. V gene TRBV6-2 or TRBV6-3 combines with J gene TRBJ1-2; TRBD1 aligns across 8 bases. V trimming: 6 bases; J trimming: 4 bases; junction bases outside the gene matches: 16. CDR3 length equals 17 residues. Germline assignment: CDR1 MNHEY and CDR2 SVGEGT.

This clonotype has only a few counts. The gene calls are TRBV6-6 and TRBJ2-1; weak D call: TRBD1 (5 bases). The V end was cut by 8 bases, the J end by 8 bases, with 13 bases between. This CDR3 region has 12 residues. Germline CDR1 and CDR2: MNHNY and SVGAGI (reference sequence). This CDR3 is CASRWQGDEQFF. The CDR3 DNA reads TGTGCCAGCCGCTGGCAGGGTGATGAGCAGTTCTTC.

The chain has TRBV7-9 and TRBJ1-6; D not resolved. The length of the CDR3 is 16 residues. V lost 5 bases to trimming and J lost 6 bases, with 17 bases between them. Per the germline V gene, CDR1 is SEHNR and CDR2 is FQNEAQ (reference sequence). The CDR3 spells CASSPELGSGNSPLHF. The CDR3 DNA reads TGTGCCAGCAGCCCAGAACTCGGGTCCGGTAATTCACCCCTCCACTTT.

The CDR3 nucleotides read TGTGCCAGCAGTTACTCGATCTGGGAACGGTCCGGGGAGCTGTTTTTT. Translation: CASSYSIWERSGELFF. This chain links TRBV6-6 with TRBJ2-2; D uncertain. The CDR3 has 16 amino acids. V was pared by 0 bases and J by 6 bases, with 14 bases between. Germline CDR1 is MNHNY and CDR2 is SVGAGI (reference sequence).

This clonotype was recorded at least ten times. One junction end does not reproduce the germline sequence, and a read error may be involved. V gene TRBV6-1 combines with J gene TRBJ1-5; TRBD1 might be the D (6 bases). This CDR3 comprises 16 residues. Germline CDR1 and CDR2: MNHNS and SASEGT. The chain's CDR3 is CATSLNRDGSNQPQHF. DNA of the CDR3: TGTGCCACCAGTCTTAACAGGGACGGTAGCAATCAGCCCCAGCATTTT.

The V call is TRBV19, the J call TRBJ1-5, with 9 bases identical to TRBD1. This CDR3 has 16 amino acids. V was pared by 5 bases and J by 5 bases, with 10 bases of the junction left unmatched. In germline, CDR1 is LNHDA, CDR2 SQIVND (reference sequence). This chain's CDR3 is CASSFRDRDWYQPQHF. CDR3 nucleotides: TGTGCCAGTAGTTTCCGGGACAGGGATTGGTATCAGCCCCAGCATTTT.

This clonotype occurred a few times. The chain couples TRBV6-1 to TRBJ2-1; D call uncertain. Germline loops: CDR1 MNHNS, CDR2 SASEGT. The V gene lost 6 bases and the J gene lost 8 bases, with 14 bases spanning the gap. The CDR3 extends over 13 amino acids. The DNA for the CDR3 is TGTGCCAGCAGCCACCGGCCTACCCATGAGCAGTTCTTC. This codes for CASSHRPTHEQFF.

This clonotype was seen a handful of times. The rearrangement joins TRBV27 to TRBJ1-2; 8 bases align to TRBD1. The V and J ends lost 5 bases and 4 bases, in that order; junction bases with no gene match: 6. The germline V gene encodes CDR1 MNHEY and CDR2 SMNVEV (reference sequence). This CDR3 has 14 residues. CDR3 bases: TGTGCCAGCAGTCCGCAGGGGGCATTCTATGGCTACACCTTC. Translated, it gives CASSPQGAFYGYTF.

The chain links TRBV14 to TRBJ1-1, with TRBD1 matching over 7 bases. The ends lost 1 base at V and 6 bases at J; junction bases unmatched: 29. CDR1 and CDR2 (germline): SGHDN, FVKESK. This CDR3 is 22 amino acids long. The CDR3 loop is CASSQAGGAKSGGRGPLAEAFF. Here the CDR3 DNA reads TGTGCCAGCAGCCAAGCCGGCGGAGCGAAATCAGGGGGACGGGGACCACTGGCTGAAGCTTTCTTT.

This clonotype showed up just a few times. This chain connects TRBV27 to TRBJ2-2; tentatively, D is TRBD1 (6 bases). The CDR3 spans 15 residues. CDR1 and CDR2 (germline): MNHEY, SMNVEV (reference sequence). With 5 bases removed from V and 7 bases from J, the gap between germline ends came to 17 bases. DNA for the CDR3: TGTGCCAGCAGTAGAACAGGGCAGGAAATCGGGGAGCTGTTTTTT. Its protein product is CASSRTGQEIGELFF.

This clonotype was seen only a few times. The chain combines TRBV7-8 with TRBJ2-7, with a weak D call TRBD2 (5 bases). The CDR3 totals 15 residues. The V end was cut by 2 bases, the J end by 4 bases, with 15 bases between. From germline, CDR1 is SGHVS and CDR2 FQNEAQ. The DNA of the CDR3 is TGTGCCAGCAGCTTACGGGGAAATTCGGCGTACGAGCAGTACTTC. Its protein is CASSLRGNSAYEQYF.

The chain recombines TRBV6-2 or TRBV6-3 with TRBJ1-2; 9 bases agree with TRBD1. Germline values: CDR1 MNHEY, CDR2 SVGEGT. This CDR3 comprises 16 residues. The V gene end was trimmed by 5 bases and the J gene end by 2 bases; junction bases not matched to a gene: 9. The CDR3 DNA reads TGTGCCAGCAGTCAAAGGGACAGGGAAGTAAACTATGGCTACACCTTC. Encoded protein: CASSQRDREVNYGYTF.

The chain has TRBV28 and TRBJ1-2; maybe TRBD1 (5 bases). V lost 5 bases, J lost 8 bases, and 9 bases lay in between. The CDR3 loop spans 11 amino acids. Germline V gene lookup returns CDR1 MDHEN and CDR2 SYDVKM. CDR3 amino acids: CASSRGKGYTF. DNA for the CDR3: TGTGCCAGCAGTCGGGGGAAAGGCTACACCTTC.